Following are 30 T cell receptor beta chains from one sample sequenced in a study of blood T cell repertoires in COVID-19. Repertoires were generated with immunoSEQ multiplex PCR, while TCRdb's copy carries only in-frame clones and drops some. The table records about 260,000 clones, about 84% of them present only once. Specimen: PBMCs or T cells enriched from blood (not recorded which). These receptors were obtained from a woman aged 45-60 years who had recovered from COVID-19.

In this sample, this clone turned up a few times. The chain has TRBV7-6 and TRBJ2-7, with 16 bases matching TRBD2. The trim removed 5 bases at V and 2 bases at J, leaving 6 bases unmatched. The CDR3 spans 17 residues. Germline V gives CDR1 SGHVS, CDR2 FNYEAQ. CDR3 DNA: TGTGCCAGCAGCCCCGGGACTAGCGGGAGGGCCACCTACGAGCAGTACTTC. It encodes CASSPGTSGRATYEQYF.

The J gene is TRBJ1-5, the V gene TRBV4-1; D may be TRBD1 (6 bases). There are 15 residues in the CDR3. Between the trimmed V and J ends, which lost 1 base and 3 bases, there was a span of 10 bases. CDR1 and CDR2 (germline): MGHRA, YSYEKL. The CDR3 sequence: CASSQVDSINQPQHF. In DNA form, the CDR3 reads TGCGCCAGCAGCCAAGTGGACAGCATCAATCAGCCCCAGCATTTT.

The chain uses TRBV28 and TRBJ2-1, with 8 bases identical to TRBD2. V gave up 2 bases and J gave up 5 bases; unmatched junction bases: 8. The CDR3 has 16 amino acids. Germline-derived CDR1 and CDR2 are MDHEN and SYDVKM. CDR3 nucleotide sequence: TGTGCCAGCAGTTTAACCAGCGGGAGTCGCAACAATGAGCAGTTCTTC. This translates into CASSLTSGSRNNEQFF.

The chain carries TRBV28 and TRBJ1-5; possibly TRBD1 for D (6 bases). CDR3 size: 13 residues. Germline-derived CDR1 and CDR2 are MDHEN and SYDVKM. Trimming pared 5 bases from V and 9 bases from J, leaving 14 bases between. CDR3: CASSEDRPWPQHF. CDR3 nucleotide sequence: TGTGCCAGCAGTGAGGACAGACCTTGGCCCCAGCATTTT.

In its sample, this clone was seen once. Written as DNA, the CDR3 is TGTGCCAGTAGTATCAAGAGCGGTTTCACCTACGAGCAGTACTTC. It is translated as CASSIKSGFTYEQYF. The V and J genes are TRBV19 and TRBJ2-7; D is possibly TRBD2 (5 bases). Germline CDR1 reads LNHDA; CDR2 reads SQIVND (reference sequence). The CDR3 length is 15 residues. V lost 3 bases and J lost 2, with 14 bases in between.

The chain couples TRBV15 to TRBJ2-3, with TRBD1 matching over 11 bases. Germline V gene sequence: CDR1 LNHNV, CDR2 YYDKDF (reference sequence). The CDR3 has 18 amino acids. The V gene end was trimmed by 4 bases and the J gene end by 0 bases; junction bases not matched to a gene: 9. The CDR3 reads CATSKRTGGLLSTDTQYF. CDR3 DNA: TGTGCCACCAGCAAAAGGACAGGGGGCCTCCTTAGCACAGATACGCAGTATTTT.

The chain combines TRBV5-1 with TRBJ1-2; 10 bases map to TRBD1. The CDR3 is made up of 15 amino acids. Germline loops: CDR1 SGHRS, CDR2 YFSETQ. V gave up 0 bases and J gave up 3 bases; unmatched junction bases: 2. CDR3 amino acids: CASSLEGQGHYGYTF. The DNA for the CDR3 is TGCGCCAGCAGCTTGGAGGGACAGGGGCACTATGGCTACACCTTC.

This clone occurred once. The chain joins TRBV9 to TRBJ1-1; D is ambiguous. Trimming pared 4 bases from V and 5 bases from J, leaving 12 bases between. The CDR3 length is 13 residues. Per the germline V gene, CDR1 is SGDLS and CDR2 is YYNGEE. The CDR3 sequence: CASSFSRETEAFF. CDR3 coding DNA: TGTGCCAGCAGCTTCTCCCGGGAGACTGAAGCTTTCTTT.

The gene calls are TRBV30 and TRBJ2-2; 7 nucleotides align to TRBD2. The CDR3 covers 12 residues. Per the germline V gene, CDR1 is GTSNPN and CDR2 is SVGIG (reference sequence). The V gene end was trimmed by 4 bases and the J gene end by 7 bases; junction bases not matched to a gene: 3. The CDR3 coding sequence is TGTGCCTGGAATGGGGGGGTCGGGGAGCTGTTTTTT. Translation: CAWNGGVGELFF.

This clone was recorded many times. This chain uses TRBV11-2 with TRBJ1-6; D is perhaps TRBD1 (5 bases). From germline, CDR1 is SGHAT and CDR2 FQNNGV. The length of the CDR3 is 17 residues. V was clipped by 8 bases and J by 0 bases, with 17 bases between them. The DNA for the CDR3 is TGTGCCAGCCGCGGACACACAAAAGACTCCTATAATTCACCCCTCCACTTT. It translates to CASRGHTKDSYNSPLHF.

The chain uses TRBV9 and TRBJ2-2; a possible D gene is TRBD1 (6 bases). Germline V gene lookup returns CDR1 SGDLS and CDR2 YYNGEE. The CDR3 contains 14 residues. The V and J ends lost 5 bases and 1 base respectively, with 9 bases between them. In DNA form, the CDR3 reads TGTGCCAGCAGGGGGGCGGGGAACACCGGGGAGCTGTTTTTT. Amino acids: CASRGAGNTGELFF. The whole variable domain, remainder taken from reference TRBV9 and TRBJ2-2, is DSGVTQTPKHLITATGQRVTLRCSPRSGDLSVYWYQQSLDQGLQFLIQYYNGEERAKGNILERFSAQQFPDLHSELNLSSLELGDSALYFCASRGAGNTGELFFGEGSRLTVL.

The V gene is TRBV4-2, the J gene TRBJ2-4, with 7 bases lining up with TRBD1. The germline V gene has CDR1 LGHNA and CDR2 YNFKEQ. V shed 0 bases, J shed 8 bases, and the junction held 16 bases outside the gene matches. The CDR3 has 18 amino acids. CDR3: CASSQDLLNRGFVDIQYF. The CDR3 nucleotides read TGTGCCAGCAGCCAAGACCTTCTCAACAGGGGTTTTGTGGACATTCAGTACTTC.

V is TRBV3-1 (or the pseudogene TRBV3-2) and J is TRBJ1-4; no clear D gene. The CDR3 contains 13 residues. Germline assignment: CDR1 LGHDT and CDR2 YNNKEL (reference sequence). The V end lost 2 bases, the J end lost 7 bases, and 8 bases lay between the germline ends. The CDR3 here is CASSQIVFEKLFF. CDR3 nucleotide sequence: TGTGCCAGCAGCCAAATCGTCTTTGAAAAACTGTTTTTT.

The chain combines TRBV10-2 with TRBJ2-7; the match to TRBD1 covers 9 bases. Trimming took 11 bases from V and 2 from J; bases not matched to a gene: 13. Germline assignment: CDR1 WSHSY and CDR2 SAAADI. The length of the CDR3 is 15 residues. The CDR3 sequence is CASSLPGQGAYEQYF. The CDR3 nucleotides read TGCGCCTCGTCCCTCCCGGGACAGGGAGCCTACGAGCAGTACTTC.

In its sample, this clone was seen once. The chain joins TRBV7-2 to TRBJ1-2; TRBD1 matches 7 bases. After removal of 4 bases from V and 0 bases from J, the junction contained 5 bases not matched to a gene. CDR3 size: 15 residues. Germline CDR1 is SGHTA and CDR2 is FQGNSA. CDR3 DNA sequence: TGTGCCAGCAGCTCAACAGGGGCGTCTAACTATGGCTACACCTTC. It encodes CASSSTGASNYGYTF. Supplemented by reference TRBV7-2 and TRBJ1-2, the full variable domain reads GAGVSQSPSNKVTEKGKDVELRCDPISGHTALYWYRQSLGQGLEFLIYFQGNSAPDKSGLPSDRFSAERTGGSVSTLTIQRTQQEDSAVYLCASSSTGASNYGYTFGSGTRLTVV.

The rearrangement joins TRBV7-2 to TRBJ2-1; 8 positions match TRBD2. Germline CDR1 SGHTA, CDR2 FQGNSA. V lost 2 bases to trimming and J lost 7 bases; unmatched junction nucleotides: 7. The CDR3 sequence is 15 residues long. The CDR3 here is CASSLYSSGPNEQFF. For the CDR3, the DNA is TGTGCCAGCAGCTTATATTCTAGCGGGCCGAATGAGCAGTTCTTC.

The chain joins TRBV27 to TRBJ2-7; 10 nucleotides line up with TRBD2. The CDR3 loop spans 16 amino acids. CDR1 MNHEY and CDR2 SMNVEV come from the germline V gene (reference sequence). After removal of 3 bases from V and 2 bases from J, the junction contained 7 bases not matched to a gene. In DNA form, the CDR3 reads TGTGCCAGCAGTTTGGCATTGAGCGGGGGGGCCTACGAGCAGTACTTC. Protein: CASSLALSGGAYEQYF.

The rearrangement joins TRBV28 to TRBJ1-6; 8 bases line up with TRBD1. V lost 8 bases to trimming and J lost 7 bases; unmatched junction nucleotides: 10. Germline assignment: CDR1 MDHEN and CDR2 SYDVKM. The CDR3 is 15 amino acids. Here the CDR3 reads CASHSTQGGNSPLHF. In nucleotides, the CDR3 is TGTGCCAGCCATTCAACACAGGGGGGAAATTCACCCCTCCACTTT.

CDR3 sequence: CASSPETGDYGYTF. The CDR3 nucleotides are TGTGCCAGTAGTCCCGAGACAGGGGACTATGGCTACACCTTC. The rearrangement links TRBV19 to TRBJ1-2; 8 nucleotides align to TRBD1. Unmatched junction bases numbered 5, after V lost 5 bases and J lost 3 bases. The CDR3 totals 14 residues. Germline CDR1 and CDR2: LNHDA and SQIVND (reference sequence).

This clone was counted a single time. This chain joins TRBV9 and TRBJ1-2; D gene uncertain. The CDR3 extends over 13 amino acids. Trimming shortened V by 4 bases and J by 7 bases, and 14 bases separated the two germline ends. Per germline, CDR1 SGDLS and CDR2 YYNGEE. The chain's CDR3 is CASSPSPAGGYTF. In DNA, the CDR3 is TGTGCCAGCAGCCCAAGCCCGGCGGGTGGCTACACCTTC. Variable domain in full (rest from reference TRBV9 and TRBJ1-2): DSGVTQTPKHLITATGQRVTLRCSPRSGDLSVYWYQQSLDQGLQFLIQYYNGEERAKGNILERFSAQQFPDLHSELNLSSLELGDSALYFCASSPSPAGGYTFGSGTRLTVV.

This chain joins TRBV7-3 and TRBJ2-7; 9 bases are a match to TRBD2. Looked up from germline, CDR1 is SGHTA and CDR2 is FQGTGA. The CDR3 totals 15 residues. V lost 2 bases, J lost 0 bases, and 2 bases stayed unmatched. CDR3 in amino acids: CASSLAGGNSYEQYF. As DNA, the CDR3 is TGTGCCAGCAGCTTAGCGGGAGGGAACTCCTACGAGCAGTACTTC.

The gene calls are TRBV30 and TRBJ2-3, with 9 bases lining up with TRBD2. CDR3 length: 14 residues. The V gene end was trimmed by 0 bases and the J gene end by 4 bases; junction bases not matched to a gene: 2. CDR1 and CDR2 (germline): GTSNPN, SVGIG (reference sequence). DNA for the CDR3: TGTGCCTGGAGTGTACTAGCGGGCGCAGATACGCAGTATTTT. This translates into CAWSVLAGADTQYF. The full variable domain, completed using reference TRBV30 and TRBJ2-3, is SQTIHQWPATLVQPVGSPLSLECTVEGTSNPNLYWYRQAAGRGLQLLFYSVGIGQISSEVPQNLSASRPQDRQFILSSKKLLLSDSGFYLCAWSVLAGADTQYFGPGTRLTVL.

The chain uses TRBV6-5 and TRBJ2-2; tentative D call: TRBD1 (6 bases). The CDR3 runs 13 residues. CDR1 is MNHEY and CDR2 is SVGAGI in the germline V gene. The V end lost 11 bases, the J end lost 8 bases, and 18 bases lay between the germline ends. Written as DNA, the CDR3 is TGTGCCTCCCTCCGGGACACAAGAGGGGAGCTGTTTTTT. Encoded protein: CASLRDTRGELFF.

This chain's CDR3 is CATSRRGGNTGELFF. DNA for the CDR3: TGTGCCACCAGCAGGCGGGGGGGGAACACCGGGGAGCTGTTTTTT. This rearrangement joins TRBV15 to TRBJ2-2, with 9 bases aligning to TRBD2. Looked up from germline, CDR1 is LNHNV and CDR2 is YYDKDF (reference sequence). The CDR3 loop spans 15 amino acids. Trimming removed 3 bases from V and 1 base from J; junction bases left unmatched: 0.

This sequence joins TRBV2 and TRBJ2-5; 9 bases match TRBD2. In germline, CDR1 is SNHLY, CDR2 FYNNEI. There are 16 residues in the CDR3. Losses at the gene ends were 2 bases for V and 1 base for J; bases not matched to a gene: 5. The CDR3 DNA reads TGTGCCAGCAGTGAACACAGCGGGGGGCCCCAAGAGACCCAGTACTTC. The encoded protein is CASSEHSGGPQETQYF.

The chain has TRBV11-3 and TRBJ2-7; 12 bases align to TRBD1. This CDR3 spans 15 amino acids. Germline lookup yields CDR1 SGHNT and CDR2 YENEEA. J was trimmed by 7 bases and V by 5 bases; bases with no gene match: 9. The CDR3 DNA reads TGTGCCAGCAGCCTCGGGACAGGGGGCATTAATGAGCAGTACTTC. This translates into CASSLGTGGINEQYF.

The rearrangement uses TRBV7-2 and TRBJ2-5, with TRBD2 matching over 7 bases. The CDR3 spans 13 residues. J lost 4 bases, V lost 7 bases, and 6 bases had no gene match. Germline lookup yields CDR1 SGHTA and CDR2 FQGNSA. CDR3: CASKLAGVETQYF. DNA of the CDR3: TGTGCCAGCAAGCTCGCGGGGGTAGAGACCCAGTACTTC. Full variable domain (rest looked up from reference TRBV7-2 and TRBJ2-5): GAGVSQSPSNKVTEKGKDVELRCDPISGHTALYWYRQSLGQGLEFLIYFQGNSAPDKSGLPSDRFSAERTGGSVSTLTIQRTQQEDSAVYLCASKLAGVETQYFGPGTRLLVL.

This clone was observed a single time. This chain connects TRBV4-1 to TRBJ2-2, with D tentatively TRBD2 (6 bases). This CDR3 region has 17 residues. Germline lookup yields CDR1 MGHRA and CDR2 YSYEKL. V was trimmed by 1 base and J by 5 bases, leaving 17 bases between them. CDR3 in amino acids: CASSQGVLGRRTGELFF. CDR3 in DNA: TGCGCCAGCAGCCAAGGTGTTCTGGGGAGGCGGACCGGGGAGCTGTTTTTT.

CDR3 sequence: CSVKGTGFEQYF. The CDR3 nucleotides read TGCAGCGTCAAGGGGACAGGGTTCGAGCAGTACTTC. This chain connects TRBV29-1 to TRBJ2-7; 9 bases agree with TRBD1. Losses at the gene ends were 6 bases for V and 6 bases for J; bases not matched to a gene: 6. Germline V CDR1 and CDR2: SQVTM, ANQGSEA. This CDR3 has 12 amino acids.

This clone was found once. The CDR3 sequence: CAISPGQGLGSTDTQYF. The CDR3, as DNA: TGTGCCATCAGTCCGGGACAGGGACTTGGGAGCACAGATACGCAGTATTTT. The genes are TRBV10-3 and TRBJ2-3, with 9 bases lining up with TRBD1. The CDR3 sequence is 17 residues long. Trimming removed 5 bases from V and 0 bases from J; junction bases left unmatched: 9. Germline lookup yields CDR1 ENHRY and CDR2 SYGVKD.